Reported below is one TCR beta chain. This sample is drawn from a study of radiation and T cells in renal cell carcinoma. Sequencing used immunoSEQ multiplex PCR; TCRdb keeps in-frame clones, though not all of them. Of tens of thousands of clones in the sample, just over 75% were seen once. V lost 5 bases, J lost 8 bases, and 18 bases lay in between. Germline V gene lookup returns CDR1 SEHNR and CDR2 FQNEAQ (reference sequence). CDR3 length: 15 amino acids. Time point of the sample: blood 2 weeks post-SBRT. The treatment: 15 Gy SBRT to primary tumor, nephrectomy 4 weeks later. Blood was sampled at baseline, 2 weeks and 4 weeks after SBRT.

Material: blood, obtained from a patient whose treatment included radiotherapy and nephrectomy. V usage is TRBV7-9 and J usage is TRBJ1-4; D gene uncertain. The origin of this receptor is a man in his fifties or sixties with renal cell carcinoma. The CDR3 sequence is CASSPYTGSVEKLFF. The CDR3 nucleotides are TGTGCCAGCAGCCCCTACACCGGAAGCGTGGAAAAACTGTTTTTT.